The entry that follows covers one T cell receptor beta chain sequence. The antigen remains unidentified. These data originate in a study of graft-versus-host responses after intestinal transplantation. The CDR3 covers 13 residues. V dropped 0 bases and J dropped 13 bases, with 14 bases sitting between them. CDR1 is SGHNT, CDR2 YYREEE, per germline (reference sequence). The assay was immunoSEQ multiplex PCR, and TCRdb's table has in-frame clones only and misses some. The profile shows some 83,000 clones, roughly 91% of them singletons. Source: unstimulated CD4+ T cells sorted from spleen or lymph node cells, taken before intestinal transplant. The rearrangement uses TRBV5-4 and TRBJ2-1, with D tentatively TRBD1 (5 bases). This receptor was identified in a human donor who received an intestinal transplant. CDR3 nucleotide sequence: TGTGCCAGCAGCTTGGAAGGACAACCCATACAGTTCTTC. Amino acid sequence: CASSLEGQPIQFF.